The 32 T cell receptor beta chains listed next were all sequenced from one sample in a study of blood T cells in healthy people across ages. Primers used in a second PCR of about 7 to 11 cycles were a sample-barcoded 5' primer and a J-beta primer mix. TCRdb processed the 5' RACE reads anew with MiXCR; each CDR3 protein has one entry. This table has 650,000 to 1,000,000 distinct CDR3 sequences, roughly 46% appearing once. Sequenced material: blood. The receptors originated from a man older than 75 in good health.

The chain recombines TRBV29-1 with TRBJ2-7; D is perhaps TRBD1 or TRBD2 (5 bases each). The CDR3 has 14 amino acids. Germline assignment: CDR1 SQVTM and CDR2 ANQGSEA. Trimming removed 4 bases at V and 0 bases at J, with 13 bases between. CDR3 nucleotide sequence: TGCAGCGTTGTGGTCGGGGCATTCTCCTACGAGCAGTACTTC. Amino acids: CSVVVGAFSYEQYF.

A word on this clonotype: One base away lies a much larger clone, so this may be a sequencing read error. DNA for the CDR3: TGTGCCAGCAGCTTAGTGCGGGTCTACGAGCAGTACTTC. Translation: CASSLVRVYEQYF. J is TRBJ2-7 and V is TRBV7-8; D possibly corresponds to TRBD2 (5 bases). The V end was cut by 1 base, the J end by 3 bases, with 7 bases between. Germline V gives CDR1 SGHVS, CDR2 FQNEAQ. The CDR3 runs 13 residues.

This clonotype was picked up a small number of times. This sequence joins TRBV25-1 and TRBJ2-7, with D perhaps TRBD1 (6 bases). There are 15 residues in the CDR3. Trimming left V 2 bases short and J 5 bases short, with 16 bases between. Per germline, CDR1 MGHDK and CDR2 SYGVNS. CDR3 DNA sequence: TGTGCCAGCAGTGAAACCGGGACAATCAGGAACGAGCAGTACTTC. It yields the protein CASSETGTIRNEQYF.

Turning to this clonotype: This sequence may be a read error, since a much larger clone differs from it by one base. V gene TRBV5-1 combines with J gene TRBJ2-5; 7 bases map to TRBD2. CDR1 is SGHRS, CDR2 YFSETQ, per germline. This CDR3 is built from 16 residues. The trim removed 0 bases at V and 11 bases at J, leaving 16 bases unmatched. CDR3 sequence (DNA): TGCGCCAGCAGCTTGGGTGTGGCGGGGGTCCTCAATGAGCAGTACTTC. Translated: CASSLGVAGVLNEQYF.

The V and J genes are TRBV28 and TRBJ1-4; D is unclear. CDR1 is MDHEN, CDR2 SYDVKM, per germline. There are 14 residues in the CDR3. Trimming left V 3 bases short and J 7 bases short, with 12 bases between. CDR3 DNA: TGTGCCAGCAGTTTCGCAGGAGAAGGTGAAAAACTGTTTTTT. Translated, it gives CASSFAGEGEKLFF.

The chain joins TRBV15 to TRBJ2-5; 9 nucleotides agree with TRBD2. The J call may be mistaken, given a closer DNA end match to TRBJ2-7. CDR3 length equals 16 residues. CDR1 and CDR2 from the germline V gene are LNHNV and YYDKDF (reference sequence). The CDR3 protein is CATSSPTSGPTYEQYF. CDR3 coding DNA: TGTGCCACCAGCAGCCCAACTAGCGGGCCTACCTACGAGCAGTACTTC.

This clonotype was detected only a few times. The gene calls are TRBV7-2 and TRBJ2-7, with unresolved D. V gave up 1 base and J gave up 0 bases, with 7 bases separating them. The germline V gene has CDR1 SGHTA and CDR2 FQGNSA. The CDR3 has 14 residues. The CDR3 DNA sequence: TGTGCCAGCAGCTTAGGAGGACCCTCCTACGAGCAGTACTTC. Translation: CASSLGGPSYEQYF.

This clonotype was seen a single time. An end of the junction does not agree with germline; a read error may underlie this. This sequence joins TRBV7-2 and TRBJ2-3; TRBD2 might be the D (6 bases). The CDR3 runs to 14 residues. Germline CDR1 SGHTA, CDR2 FQGNSA. CDR3 DNA: TGTGCCGGCAGCTTAGCTGGGGACTCAGATACGCAATATTTT. It yields the protein CAGSLAGDSDTQYF.

In this sample, this clonotype turned up a few times. The chain recombines TRBV2 with TRBJ2-1; the match to TRBD2 covers 7 bases. Germline V gene lookup returns CDR1 SNHLY and CDR2 FYNNEI. The CDR3 totals 15 residues. Trimming removed 6 bases from V and 3 bases from J; junction bases left unmatched: 8. CDR3 sequence: CASRKGGGLYNEQFF. In nucleotides, the CDR3 is TGTGCCAGCAGGAAGGGCGGGGGACTCTACAATGAGCAGTTCTTC.

This clonotype was seen only a few times. The V gene is TRBV29-1, the J gene TRBJ2-5; D possibly matches TRBD1 or TRBD2 (5 bases each). The end of the DNA is better explained by TRBJ2-7, so the J call may be wrong. There are 12 residues in the CDR3. Germline CDR1 SQVTM, CDR2 ANQGSEA. CDR3 sequence: CSVTSEGYEQYF. The CDR3 DNA reads TGCAGCGTTACTAGTGAGGGGTACGAGCAGTACTTC.

The V and J genes are TRBV3-1 and TRBJ2-7; TRBD2 agrees at 8 bases. The V and J ends lost 9 bases and 2 bases, in that order; junction bases with no gene match: 9. The CDR3 loop spans 14 amino acids. CDR1 and CDR2 (germline): LGHDT, YNNKEL (reference sequence). CDR3 nucleotide sequence: TGTGCCAGTAGACCTAGCGGGTATGCCTACGAGCAGTACTTC. The encoded protein is CASRPSGYAYEQYF.

J is TRBJ2-1 and V is TRBV29-1, with D possibly being TRBD1 (5 bases). Germline CDR1 SQVTM, CDR2 ANQGSEA. V lost 1 base and J 8 bases, leaving 12 bases between the germline ends. The CDR3 runs 13 residues. This CDR3 reads CSVEAGIEDEQFF. The DNA of the CDR3 is TGCAGCGTTGAAGCAGGGATTGAGGATGAGCAGTTCTTC.

The chain carries TRBV2 and TRBJ2-7; D remains unclear. This CDR3 is 13 amino acids long. Per germline, CDR1 SNHLY and CDR2 FYNNEI. V lost 8 bases and J lost 2, with 13 bases in between. Here the CDR3 DNA reads TGTGCCAGCTCTGGAGCCAGAGCCTACGAGCAGTACTTC. Translation gives CASSGARAYEQYF.

With regard to this clonotype: Being one base from a much bigger clone, this may be a read error. The rearrangement uses TRBV5-1 and TRBJ2-7; TRBD2 matches at 8 bases. The J call may not be correct, given that the DNA end is closer to TRBJ2-5. The length of the CDR3 is 15 residues. CDR1 SGHRS and CDR2 YFSETQ come from the germline V gene. This CDR3 reads CASSLVSGSSETQYF. As DNA, the CDR3 is TGCGCCAGCAGCTTGGTCAGCGGGAGCAGCGAGACCCAGTACTTC.

The rearrangement uses TRBV4-3 and TRBJ2-2; the match to TRBD2 covers 11 bases. The CDR3 totals 18 residues. Trimming removed 0 bases from V and 3 bases from J; junction bases left unmatched: 6. CDR1 is LGHNA and CDR2 is YSLEER in the germline V gene. CDR3 sequence: CASSQETSGNIYTGELFF. CDR3 DNA: TGCGCCAGCAGCCAAGAGACTAGCGGGAACATATACACCGGGGAGCTGTTTTTT.

Concerning this clonotype itself: Since a much larger clone is just one base distant, this may be a read error. The chain recombines TRBV7-3 with TRBJ2-1; D gene uncertain. Germline V gene data show CDR1 as SGHTA and CDR2 as FQGTGA. The CDR3 consists of 14 residues. V was trimmed by 4 bases and J by 5 bases, leaving 12 bases between them. CDR3 protein: CASSSPSYDNEQFF. The CDR3 DNA is TGTGCCAGCAGCTCGCCGTCATATGACAATGAGCAGTTCTTC. The full variable domain, in which reference TRBV7-3 and TRBJ2-1 provide the parts outside the CDR3, is GAGVSQTPSNKVTEKGKYVELRCDPISGHTALYWYRQSLGQGPEFLIYFQGTGAADDSGLPNDRFFAVRPEGSVSTLKIQRTERGDSAVYLCASSSPSYDNEQFFGPGTRLTVL.

V usage is TRBV29-1 and J usage is TRBJ1-2; no firm D call. Germline CDR1 reads SQVTM; CDR2 reads ANQGSEA. The V end was cut by 8 bases, the J end by 2 bases, with 18 bases between. The CDR3 extends over 14 amino acids. The CDR3 coding sequence is TGCAGCCCCCTCAAGTCAGGAGTGAACTATGGCTACACCTTC. Translation: CSPLKSGVNYGYTF.

The CDR3, as DNA: TGCAGCGCCCGACACTCCCCAGATACGCAGTATTTT. Translation: CSARHSPDTQYF. This chain uses TRBV29-1 with TRBJ2-3; no clear D. The germline V gene has CDR1 SQVTM and CDR2 ANQGSEA. The CDR3 extends over 12 amino acids. Trimming took 7 bases from V and 4 from J, leaving 12 bases between them.

J is TRBJ2-1 and V is TRBV9; 11 positions match TRBD2. This CDR3 has 21 amino acids. Losses at the gene ends were 1 base for V and 1 base for J; bases not matched to a gene: 16. Germline V CDR1 and CDR2: SGDLS, YYNGEE. The DNA for the CDR3 is TGTGCCAGCAGCGTACGGCGACTAGCGGGACCCCCTAAAGGGTCCTACAATGAGCAGTTCTTC. Its translation: CASSVRRLAGPPKGSYNEQFF. Using reference TRBV9 and TRBJ2-1 for the parts outside the CDR3, the full variable domain is DSGVTQTPKHLITATGQRVTLRCSPRSGDLSVYWYQQSLDQGLQFLIQYYNGEERAKGNILERFSAQQFPDLHSELNLSSLELGDSALYFCASSVRRLAGPPKGSYNEQFFGPGTRLTVL.

This clonotype appeared a few times. V and J are TRBV7-2 and TRBJ1-2; 7 bases align to TRBD1. CDR3 length: 15 residues. CDR1 is SGHTA and CDR2 is FQGNSA in the germline V gene. The junction had 8 bases not matched to a gene; V was cut back by 2 bases and J by 5 bases. CDR3: CASSLNRGLTYGYTF. CDR3 DNA: TGTGCCAGCAGCTTAAACAGGGGACTAACGTATGGCTACACCTTC. Full variable domain (rest looked up from reference TRBV7-2 and TRBJ1-2): GAGVSQSPSNKVTEKGKDVELRCDPISGHTALYWYRQSLGQGLEFLIYFQGNSAPDKSGLPSDRFSAERTGGSVSTLTIQRTQQEDSAVYLCASSLNRGLTYGYTFGSGTRLTVV.

The genes are TRBV10-3 and TRBJ1-1; perhaps TRBD1 as D (5 bases). Deletions cut 2 bases from V and 10 bases from J, with 14 bases between. CDR1 and CDR2 from the germline V gene are ENHRY and SYGVKD. CDR3 length: 13 residues. The CDR3: CAISETNWDGAFF. CDR3 DNA sequence: TGTGCCATCAGTGAGACAAATTGGGACGGAGCTTTCTTT.

The gene calls are TRBV28 and TRBJ2-4; 7 positions agree with TRBD1. Germline CDR1 is MDHEN and CDR2 is SYDVKM. The CDR3 sequence is 15 residues long. Trimming removed 5 bases from V and 11 bases from J; junction bases left unmatched: 15. CDR3 loop: CASSLTDRTFAFQYF. CDR3 nucleotides: TGTGCCAGCAGTCTAACGGACAGGACCTTCGCGTTTCAGTACTTC.

The chain joins TRBV29-1 to TRBJ2-2; no clear D gene. This CDR3 comprises 14 residues. V lost 6 bases and J lost 1, with 12 bases in between. Germline V gene data show CDR1 as SQVTM and CDR2 as ANQGSEA. Here the CDR3 reads CSVPSVRNTGELFF. Written as DNA, the CDR3 is TGCAGCGTCCCGTCGGTGAGGAACACCGGGGAGCTGTTTTTT.

There are many counts of this clonotype. This chain connects TRBV20-1 to TRBJ2-3; 10 nucleotides agree with TRBD2. From germline, CDR1 is DFQATT and CDR2 SNEGSKA (reference sequence). V lost 6 bases to trimming and J lost 4 bases; unmatched junction nucleotides: 4. The CDR3 is made up of 13 amino acids. CDR3 sequence: CSALGLAADTQYF. The CDR3 DNA reads TGCAGTGCCCTCGGACTAGCGGCAGATACGCAGTATTTT.

This clonotype has at least ten counts. V is TRBV25-1 and J is TRBJ2-1; perhaps D is TRBD1 or TRBD2 (5 bases each). Germline V gene sequence: CDR1 MGHDK, CDR2 SYGVNS. Trimming stripped 3 bases from V and 3 bases from J, with 6 bases between. CDR3 length: 13 residues. The CDR3 here is CASSDGGYNEQFF. The CDR3 bases are TGTGCCAGCAGTGATGGGGGCTACAATGAGCAGTTCTTC.

This clonotype was observed a few times. The chain uses TRBV5-4 and TRBJ2-5, with 7 bases matching TRBD1. CDR1 is SGHNT, CDR2 YYREEE, per germline (reference sequence). The trim removed 4 bases at V and 5 bases at J, leaving 11 bases unmatched. CDR3 size: 15 residues. CDR3 in DNA: TGTGCCAGCAGCCTCCCGGGACAGATGACGGAGACCCAGTACTTC. It specifies CASSLPGQMTETQYF.

This clonotype was seen only once. This chain joins TRBV30 and TRBJ2-5; 8 bases line up with TRBD2. CDR3 length equals 17 residues. Trimming cost V 0 bases and J 11 bases; bases outside gene matches: 20. Germline loops: CDR1 GTSNPN, CDR2 SVGIG (reference sequence). DNA for the CDR3: TGTGCCTGGAGTGTACCCAAAAATAGCGGGGAAGGCAATGAGCAGTACTTC. Protein product: CAWSVPKNSGEGNEQYF. Full variable domain (rest looked up from reference TRBV30 and TRBJ2-5): SQTIHQWPATLVQPVGSPLSLECTVEGTSNPNLYWYRQAAGRGLQLLFYSVGIGQISSEVPQNLSASRPQDRQFILSSKKLLLSDSGFYLCAWSVPKNSGEGNEQYFGPGTRLLVL.

The V and J genes are TRBV7-2 and TRBJ1-2; 10 bases fit TRBD1. With V trimmed by 3 bases and J by 1 base, 8 bases remained unmatched. The CDR3 runs to 17 residues. Germline CDR1 SGHTA, CDR2 FQGNSA. CDR3 in DNA: TGTGCCAGCAGCTTGCATTACGGGACAGGGGTTAACTATGGCTACACCTTC. Translated, it gives CASSLHYGTGVNYGYTF.

The chain links TRBV7-8 to TRBJ1-1; 8 nucleotides align to TRBD1. V dropped 1 base and J dropped 3; count of bases not matched to a gene: 7. The CDR3 is 16 residues long. The germline gives CDR1 SGHVS, CDR2 FQNEAQ. The CDR3 DNA is TGTGCCAGCAGCTTAGTTTGGCAGGGGGCGCACACTGAAGCTTTCTTT. This encodes CASSLVWQGAHTEAFF.

This clonotype was detected only a few times. The J gene is TRBJ2-7, the V gene TRBV5-5; TRBD1 matches 7 bases. J gave up 3 bases and V 0 bases, and 6 bases lay outside the gene matches. The germline V gene encodes CDR1 SGHKS and CDR2 YYEKEE (reference sequence). This CDR3 contains 15 residues. The CDR3 region is CASSLVWDSDYEQYF. In DNA, the CDR3 is TGTGCCAGCAGCTTGGTTTGGGACAGTGACTACGAGCAGTACTTC.

The rearrangement uses TRBV4-1 and TRBJ2-7; D gene uncertain. CDR3 size: 15 residues. Trimming took off 0 bases at V and 5 bases at J, with 14 bases between the two ends. Germline CDR1 is MGHRA and CDR2 is YSYEKL. CDR3 nucleotide sequence: TGCGCCAGCAGCCAAGAATCCGGTACCCTTCACGAGCAGTACTTC. Its protein product is CASSQESGTLHEQYF.

This clonotype appeared a few times. The chain joins TRBV20-1 to TRBJ2-7; D is perhaps TRBD2 (6 bases). Per germline, CDR1 DFQATT and CDR2 SNEGSKA (reference sequence). This CDR3 is built from 14 residues. V gave up 2 bases and J gave up 2 bases, with 13 bases separating them. The CDR3 nucleotides are TGCAGTGCTAGACTGGCGGGAAGTACCTACGAGCAGTACTTC. This translates into CSARLAGSTYEQYF.